The 16 T cell receptor beta chains listed next were all sequenced from one sample in a study of blood T cell repertoires in COVID-19. Only in-frame clones appear in the TCRdb table, and some are missing; sequencing was by immunoSEQ multiplex PCR. The sample has about 530,000 clones, around nine tenths seen once. What was sequenced was peripheral blood. These TCRs come from a woman between 45 and 60 years old with COVID-19, enrolled during active disease.

The chain uses TRBV3-1 (or the pseudogene TRBV3-2) and TRBJ2-3; the match to TRBD1 covers 9 bases. CDR1 LGHDT and CDR2 YNNKEL come from the germline V gene (reference sequence). The CDR3 contains 16 residues. V dropped 0 bases and J dropped 2; count of bases not matched to a gene: 3. The CDR3 sequence is CASSQETGGSTDTQYF. The CDR3 DNA reads as TGTGCCAGCAGCCAAGAGACAGGGGGATCCACAGATACGCAGTATTTT.

The sample holds one count of this clone. The chain employs TRBV2 and TRBJ2-3; the D is unclear. The CDR3 totals 14 residues. The V end was cut by 0 bases, the J end by 6 bases, with 10 bases between. CDR1 SNHLY and CDR2 FYNNEI come from the germline V gene. This CDR3 reads CASSEALLRDTQYF. The CDR3 DNA sequence: TGTGCCAGCAGTGAAGCGCTTCTTCGGGATACGCAGTATTTT.

The gene calls are TRBV2 and TRBJ2-2; 7 bases are shared with TRBD1. Germline V gene data show CDR1 as SNHLY and CDR2 as FYNNEI. J was trimmed by 5 bases and V by 6 bases; bases with no gene match: 6. The CDR3 runs 14 residues. The CDR3 DNA sequence: TGTGCCAGCAGAAAGGGGGCCCAAACCGGGGAGCTGTTTTTT. Translating gives CASRKGAQTGELFF.

CDR3 protein: CASSPVTGWEQYF. The CDR3 nucleotides are TGTGCCAGCAGCCCAGTTACAGGTTGGGAGCAGTACTTC. The chain employs TRBV7-2 and TRBJ2-7; tentative D call: TRBD1 (5 bases). The V gene's germline CDR1 is SGHTA and CDR2 FQGNSA. CDR3 length: 13 residues. Trimming shortened V by 5 bases and J by 7 bases, and 15 bases separated the two germline ends.

This chain links TRBV7-9 with TRBJ2-1; no clear D. Trimming took off 0 bases at V and 8 bases at J, with 14 bases between the two ends. This CDR3 has 15 amino acids. In germline, CDR1 is SEHNR, CDR2 FQNEAQ (reference sequence). CDR3: CASSLAVGKTDEQFF. CDR3 in DNA: TGTGCCAGCAGCTTAGCGGTTGGCAAAACCGATGAGCAGTTCTTC.

In its sample, this clone was seen once. The J gene is TRBJ2-3, the V gene TRBV19; 12 bases line up with TRBD2. The length of the CDR3 is 15 residues. The germline gives CDR1 LNHDA, CDR2 SQIVND (reference sequence). The trim removed 2 bases at V and 4 bases at J, leaving 1 base unmatched. For the CDR3, the DNA is TGTGCCAGTAGTATAACTAGCGGGGGGCCAGATACGCAGTATTTT. Translating it yields CASSITSGGPDTQYF.

The gene calls are TRBV27 and TRBJ2-7, with TRBD1 as a possible D gene (7 bases). This CDR3 is 13 amino acids long. Germline CDR1 MNHEY, CDR2 SMNVEV (reference sequence). V lost 8 bases and J 3 bases, leaving 14 bases between the germline ends. CDR3 bases: TGTGCCAGCGCCCCAGGGGGGCGCTACGAGCAGTACTTC. Encoded protein: CASAPGGRYEQYF.

The chain carries TRBV30 and TRBJ1-4; 10 positions match TRBD1. CDR3 length equals 16 residues. V shed 5 bases and J 6 bases; nucleotides not matched to a gene: 12. Germline CDR1 GTSNPN, CDR2 SVGIG (reference sequence). This chain's CDR3 is CAWSAFIGTGDEKLFF. CDR3 nucleotide sequence: TGTGCCTGGTCGGCTTTTATCGGGACAGGGGATGAAAAACTGTTTTTT.

The CDR3 sequence is CASTRTSANYGYTF. CDR3 coding DNA: TGTGCCAGCACCAGGACTTCAGCTAACTATGGCTACACCTTC. The chain joins TRBV6-5 to TRBJ1-2; D is uncertain. CDR1 and CDR2 from the germline V gene are MNHEY and SVGAGI. V gave up 7 bases and J gave up 0 bases, with 12 bases separating them. This CDR3 region has 14 residues.

The chain is built from TRBV20-1 and TRBJ1-3; D is unresolved. V was clipped by 3 bases and J by 2 bases, with 8 bases between them. CDR3 length: 13 residues. Per the germline V gene, CDR1 is DFQATT and CDR2 is SNEGSKA (reference sequence). The CDR3 loop reads CSASSGAGNTIYF. Here the CDR3 DNA reads TGCAGTGCTAGTTCCGGGGCTGGAAACACCATATATTTT.

V and J are TRBV5-1 and TRBJ2-2; 8 positions match TRBD1. Per germline, CDR1 SGHRS and CDR2 YFSETQ. Trimming at V came to 0 bases and at J to 4 bases, leaving 5 bases not matched to a gene. The CDR3 has 16 residues. The CDR3 sequence: CASSLVSGTGTGELFF. The CDR3 DNA reads TGCGCCAGCAGCTTGGTTTCGGGGACAGGCACCGGGGAGCTGTTTTTT.

This sequence joins TRBV30 and TRBJ1-5; D call uncertain. Trimming removed 1 base at V and 7 bases at J, with 14 bases between. This CDR3 is built from 14 residues. In germline, CDR1 is GTSNPN, CDR2 SVGIG (reference sequence). CDR3 in DNA: TGTGCCTGGAGTGCGCCCTACCTAGGACAGCCCCAGCATTTT. Translating it yields CAWSAPYLGQPQHF.

The V call is TRBV24-1, the J call TRBJ2-2, with D possibly being TRBD1 (6 bases). This CDR3 comprises 15 residues. V was shortened by 3 bases and J by 1 base, with 8 bases between the two germline ends. Germline V gene sequence: CDR1 KGHDR, CDR2 SFDVKD. Here the CDR3 DNA reads TGTGCCACCAGTGATCCGGGACAGAACACCGGGGAGCTGTTTTTT. It codes for CATSDPGQNTGELFF.

CDR3 bases: TGTGCCAGCAGGGGGGACAGGGCGAACACCGGGGAGCTGTTTTTT. As protein: CASRGDRANTGELFF. The chain has TRBV2 and TRBJ2-2; 9 nucleotides agree with TRBD1. This CDR3 contains 15 residues. The V segment lost 6 bases and the J segment 0 bases; nucleotides outside the gene matches: 2. Germline V gene data show CDR1 as SNHLY and CDR2 as FYNNEI.

The chain employs TRBV4-1 and TRBJ1-6; weak D call: TRBD1 (5 bases). The germline CDR1 and CDR2 sequences are MGHRA and YSYEKL. The V and J ends lost 0 bases and 14 bases respectively, with 23 bases between them. This CDR3 comprises 17 residues. The CDR3 spells CASSQERGGGAISSLHF. The CDR3 coding sequence is TGCGCCAGCAGCCAAGAACGCGGGGGTGGGGCTATCTCGTCCCTCCACTTT.

V gene TRBV29-1 combines with J gene TRBJ1-2; the match to TRBD1 covers 11 bases. The trim removed 3 bases at V and 8 bases at J, leaving 8 bases unmatched. This CDR3 comprises 14 residues. Germline values: CDR1 SQVTM, CDR2 ANQGSEA. The CDR3: CSVDGTGGGGGYTF. CDR3 in DNA: TGCAGCGTTGACGGGACAGGGGGAGGTGGCGGCTACACCTTC.